These 10 T cell receptor beta chains share one sample of origin, sequenced in a study of blood T cell repertoires in COVID-19. TCRdb's table, derived via immunoSEQ multiplex PCR, lists solely in-frame clones and lacks some. The sample comprises more than 150,000 clones, approximately 87% of which are singletons, and less than 25% rests with the top ten. The sequenced material came from peripheral blood. The receptors derive from a man between 65 and 85 years old with active or convalescent COVID-19.

This clone has only one observation. This chain uses TRBV25-1 with TRBJ1-2, with 8 bases that match TRBD1. The CDR3 contains 14 residues. Germline assignment: CDR1 MGHDK and CDR2 SYGVNS. The V gene end was trimmed by 2 bases and the J gene end by 2 bases; junction bases not matched to a gene: 1. The CDR3 region is CASSEDRGNYGYTF. The CDR3 DNA reads TGTGCCAGCAGTGAAGACAGGGGAAACTATGGCTACACCTTC.

The genes are TRBV6-2 or TRBV6-3 and TRBJ2-2; D is uncertain. Trimming pared 4 bases from V and 4 bases from J, leaving 10 bases between. Germline V gene data show CDR1 as MNHEY and CDR2 as SVGEGT. There are 14 residues in the CDR3. CDR3 nucleotides: TGTGCCAGCAGTTCACTCCACCGCACCGGGGAGCTGTTTTTT. Translation gives CASSSLHRTGELFF.

The chain carries TRBV4-1 and TRBJ2-5; tentatively, D is TRBD1 (5 bases). Germline V CDR1 and CDR2: MGHRA, YSYEKL. V lost 2 bases to trimming and J lost 5 bases, with 15 bases between them. The CDR3 is 15 amino acids. This chain's CDR3 is CASSQNGHVGETQYF. The CDR3 DNA reads TGCGCCAGCAGCCAAAACGGACATGTGGGTGAGACCCAGTACTTC.

The V and J genes are TRBV7-2 and TRBJ2-5, with 9 bases fitting TRBD2. V lost 3 bases to trimming and J lost 2 bases; unmatched junction nucleotides: 4. In germline, CDR1 is SGHTA, CDR2 FQGNSA. CDR3 size: 15 residues. The CDR3 protein is CASSLSSGRQETQYF. The DNA of the CDR3 is TGTGCCAGCAGCTTGTCCAGCGGGAGGCAAGAGACCCAGTACTTC.

The rearrangement joins TRBV30 to TRBJ1-6; tentative D call: TRBD1 (5 bases). CDR3 length: 15 residues. In germline, CDR1 is GTSNPN, CDR2 SVGIG (reference sequence). Trimming took 4 bases from V and 10 from J, leaving 20 bases between them. CDR3 in DNA: TGTGCCTGGACCGGGACTTACTGGATGGGGTCACCCCTCCACTTT. It specifies CAWTGTYWMGSPLHF.

The chain couples TRBV9 to TRBJ1-1; 8 bases agree with TRBD1. Germline V gene data show CDR1 as SGDLS and CDR2 as YYNGEE. The CDR3 is 15 residues long. The J segment lost 1 base and the V segment lost 3 bases, leaving 5 bases of the junction unmatched. CDR3 bases: TGTGCCAGCAGCGCAGACAGGGGTTCGAACACTGAAGCTTTCTTT. Its protein product is CASSADRGSNTEAFF. Full variable domain (remainder filled in from reference TRBV9 and TRBJ1-1): DSGVTQTPKHLITATGQRVTLRCSPRSGDLSVYWYQQSLDQGLQFLIQYYNGEERAKGNILERFSAQQFPDLHSELNLSSLELGDSALYFCASSADRGSNTEAFFGQGTRLTVV.

The gene calls are TRBV19 and TRBJ1-4; maybe TRBD1 (5 bases). The ends were cut back, 3 bases at V and 8 bases at J, with 16 bases in the middle. This CDR3 region has 15 residues. Germline V gene data show CDR1 as LNHDA and CDR2 as SQIVND (reference sequence). The CDR3 nucleotides are TGTGCCAGTAGTATTAACGTGCAGGGTTGGGAAAAACTGTTTTTT. Protein: CASSINVQGWEKLFF.

The chain uses TRBV6-2 or TRBV6-3 and TRBJ1-6; D remains unclear. Germline lookup yields CDR1 MNHEY and CDR2 SVGEGT. V was trimmed by 4 bases and J by 6 bases, leaving 4 bases between them. The CDR3 runs 12 residues. CDR3 loop: CASSWLNSPLHF. The CDR3 DNA reads TGTGCCAGCAGTTGGCTTAATTCACCCCTCCACTTT.

The rearrangement joins TRBV5-6 to TRBJ1-2, with D perhaps TRBD1 (5 bases). Looked up from germline, CDR1 is SGHDT and CDR2 is YYEEEE. The CDR3 is made up of 14 amino acids. Trimming left V 5 bases short and J 4 bases short, with 15 bases between. CDR3 coding DNA: TGTGCCAGCAGATCCAGGGATAAAAGCTATGGCTACACCTTC. It specifies CASRSRDKSYGYTF.

This clone was detected only a few times. The chain is built from TRBV4-3 and TRBJ1-6; TRBD1 might be the D (5 bases). The ends were cut back, 0 bases at V and 1 base at J, with 10 bases in the middle. Germline V gene data show CDR1 as LGHNA and CDR2 as YSLEER. The CDR3 sequence is 17 residues long. CDR3 sequence: CASSQDLGGSYNSPLHF. In nucleotides, the CDR3 is TGCGCCAGCAGCCAAGATCTCGGGGGGTCCTATAATTCACCCCTCCACTTT.